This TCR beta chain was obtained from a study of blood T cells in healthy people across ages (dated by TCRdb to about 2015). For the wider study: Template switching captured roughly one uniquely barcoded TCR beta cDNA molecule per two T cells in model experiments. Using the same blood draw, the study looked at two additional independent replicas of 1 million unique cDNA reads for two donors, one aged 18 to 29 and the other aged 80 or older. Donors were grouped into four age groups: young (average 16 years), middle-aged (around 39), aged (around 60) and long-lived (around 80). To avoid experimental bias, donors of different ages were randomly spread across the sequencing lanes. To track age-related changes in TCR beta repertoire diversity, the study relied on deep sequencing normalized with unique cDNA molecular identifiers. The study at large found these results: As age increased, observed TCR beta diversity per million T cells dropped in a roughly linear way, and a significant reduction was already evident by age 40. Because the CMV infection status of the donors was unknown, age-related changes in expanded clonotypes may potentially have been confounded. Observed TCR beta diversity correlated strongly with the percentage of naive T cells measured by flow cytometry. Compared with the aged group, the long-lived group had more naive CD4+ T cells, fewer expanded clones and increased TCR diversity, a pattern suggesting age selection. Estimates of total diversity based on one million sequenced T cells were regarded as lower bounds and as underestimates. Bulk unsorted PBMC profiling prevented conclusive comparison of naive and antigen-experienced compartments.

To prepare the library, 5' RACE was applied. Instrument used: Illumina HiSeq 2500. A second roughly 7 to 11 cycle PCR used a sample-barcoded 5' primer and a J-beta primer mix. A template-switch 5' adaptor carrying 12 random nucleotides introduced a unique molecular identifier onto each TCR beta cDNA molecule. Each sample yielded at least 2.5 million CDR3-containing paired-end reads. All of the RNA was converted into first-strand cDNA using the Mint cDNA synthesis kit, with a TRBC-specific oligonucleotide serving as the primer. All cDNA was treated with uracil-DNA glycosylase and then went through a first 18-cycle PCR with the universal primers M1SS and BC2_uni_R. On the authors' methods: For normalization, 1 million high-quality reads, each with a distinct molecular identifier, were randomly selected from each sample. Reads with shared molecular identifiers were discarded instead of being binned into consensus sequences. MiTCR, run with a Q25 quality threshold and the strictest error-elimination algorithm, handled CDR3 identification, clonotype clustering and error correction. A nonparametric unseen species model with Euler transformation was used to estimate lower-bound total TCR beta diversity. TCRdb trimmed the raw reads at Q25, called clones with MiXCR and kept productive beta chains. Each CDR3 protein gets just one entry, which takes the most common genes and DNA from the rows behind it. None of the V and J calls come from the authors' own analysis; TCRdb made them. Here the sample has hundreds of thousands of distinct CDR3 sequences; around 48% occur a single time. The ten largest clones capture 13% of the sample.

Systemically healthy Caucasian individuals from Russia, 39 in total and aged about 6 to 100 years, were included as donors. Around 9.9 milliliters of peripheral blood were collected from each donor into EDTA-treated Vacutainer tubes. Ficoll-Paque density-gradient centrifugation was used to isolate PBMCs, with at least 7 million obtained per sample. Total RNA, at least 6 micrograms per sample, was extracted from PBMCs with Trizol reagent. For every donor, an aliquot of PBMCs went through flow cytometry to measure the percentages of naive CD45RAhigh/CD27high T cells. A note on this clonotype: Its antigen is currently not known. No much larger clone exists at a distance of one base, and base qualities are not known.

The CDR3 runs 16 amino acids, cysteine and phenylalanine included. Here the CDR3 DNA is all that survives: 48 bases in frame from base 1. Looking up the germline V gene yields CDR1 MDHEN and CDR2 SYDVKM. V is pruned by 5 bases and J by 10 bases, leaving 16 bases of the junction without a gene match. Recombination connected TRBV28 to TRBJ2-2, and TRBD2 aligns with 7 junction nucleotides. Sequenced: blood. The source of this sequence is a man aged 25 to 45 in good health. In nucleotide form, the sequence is TGTGCCAGCAGTCTCCCGTCGGGGAGGGTACCAAAGGAGCTGTTTTTT. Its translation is CASSLPSGRVPKELFF.